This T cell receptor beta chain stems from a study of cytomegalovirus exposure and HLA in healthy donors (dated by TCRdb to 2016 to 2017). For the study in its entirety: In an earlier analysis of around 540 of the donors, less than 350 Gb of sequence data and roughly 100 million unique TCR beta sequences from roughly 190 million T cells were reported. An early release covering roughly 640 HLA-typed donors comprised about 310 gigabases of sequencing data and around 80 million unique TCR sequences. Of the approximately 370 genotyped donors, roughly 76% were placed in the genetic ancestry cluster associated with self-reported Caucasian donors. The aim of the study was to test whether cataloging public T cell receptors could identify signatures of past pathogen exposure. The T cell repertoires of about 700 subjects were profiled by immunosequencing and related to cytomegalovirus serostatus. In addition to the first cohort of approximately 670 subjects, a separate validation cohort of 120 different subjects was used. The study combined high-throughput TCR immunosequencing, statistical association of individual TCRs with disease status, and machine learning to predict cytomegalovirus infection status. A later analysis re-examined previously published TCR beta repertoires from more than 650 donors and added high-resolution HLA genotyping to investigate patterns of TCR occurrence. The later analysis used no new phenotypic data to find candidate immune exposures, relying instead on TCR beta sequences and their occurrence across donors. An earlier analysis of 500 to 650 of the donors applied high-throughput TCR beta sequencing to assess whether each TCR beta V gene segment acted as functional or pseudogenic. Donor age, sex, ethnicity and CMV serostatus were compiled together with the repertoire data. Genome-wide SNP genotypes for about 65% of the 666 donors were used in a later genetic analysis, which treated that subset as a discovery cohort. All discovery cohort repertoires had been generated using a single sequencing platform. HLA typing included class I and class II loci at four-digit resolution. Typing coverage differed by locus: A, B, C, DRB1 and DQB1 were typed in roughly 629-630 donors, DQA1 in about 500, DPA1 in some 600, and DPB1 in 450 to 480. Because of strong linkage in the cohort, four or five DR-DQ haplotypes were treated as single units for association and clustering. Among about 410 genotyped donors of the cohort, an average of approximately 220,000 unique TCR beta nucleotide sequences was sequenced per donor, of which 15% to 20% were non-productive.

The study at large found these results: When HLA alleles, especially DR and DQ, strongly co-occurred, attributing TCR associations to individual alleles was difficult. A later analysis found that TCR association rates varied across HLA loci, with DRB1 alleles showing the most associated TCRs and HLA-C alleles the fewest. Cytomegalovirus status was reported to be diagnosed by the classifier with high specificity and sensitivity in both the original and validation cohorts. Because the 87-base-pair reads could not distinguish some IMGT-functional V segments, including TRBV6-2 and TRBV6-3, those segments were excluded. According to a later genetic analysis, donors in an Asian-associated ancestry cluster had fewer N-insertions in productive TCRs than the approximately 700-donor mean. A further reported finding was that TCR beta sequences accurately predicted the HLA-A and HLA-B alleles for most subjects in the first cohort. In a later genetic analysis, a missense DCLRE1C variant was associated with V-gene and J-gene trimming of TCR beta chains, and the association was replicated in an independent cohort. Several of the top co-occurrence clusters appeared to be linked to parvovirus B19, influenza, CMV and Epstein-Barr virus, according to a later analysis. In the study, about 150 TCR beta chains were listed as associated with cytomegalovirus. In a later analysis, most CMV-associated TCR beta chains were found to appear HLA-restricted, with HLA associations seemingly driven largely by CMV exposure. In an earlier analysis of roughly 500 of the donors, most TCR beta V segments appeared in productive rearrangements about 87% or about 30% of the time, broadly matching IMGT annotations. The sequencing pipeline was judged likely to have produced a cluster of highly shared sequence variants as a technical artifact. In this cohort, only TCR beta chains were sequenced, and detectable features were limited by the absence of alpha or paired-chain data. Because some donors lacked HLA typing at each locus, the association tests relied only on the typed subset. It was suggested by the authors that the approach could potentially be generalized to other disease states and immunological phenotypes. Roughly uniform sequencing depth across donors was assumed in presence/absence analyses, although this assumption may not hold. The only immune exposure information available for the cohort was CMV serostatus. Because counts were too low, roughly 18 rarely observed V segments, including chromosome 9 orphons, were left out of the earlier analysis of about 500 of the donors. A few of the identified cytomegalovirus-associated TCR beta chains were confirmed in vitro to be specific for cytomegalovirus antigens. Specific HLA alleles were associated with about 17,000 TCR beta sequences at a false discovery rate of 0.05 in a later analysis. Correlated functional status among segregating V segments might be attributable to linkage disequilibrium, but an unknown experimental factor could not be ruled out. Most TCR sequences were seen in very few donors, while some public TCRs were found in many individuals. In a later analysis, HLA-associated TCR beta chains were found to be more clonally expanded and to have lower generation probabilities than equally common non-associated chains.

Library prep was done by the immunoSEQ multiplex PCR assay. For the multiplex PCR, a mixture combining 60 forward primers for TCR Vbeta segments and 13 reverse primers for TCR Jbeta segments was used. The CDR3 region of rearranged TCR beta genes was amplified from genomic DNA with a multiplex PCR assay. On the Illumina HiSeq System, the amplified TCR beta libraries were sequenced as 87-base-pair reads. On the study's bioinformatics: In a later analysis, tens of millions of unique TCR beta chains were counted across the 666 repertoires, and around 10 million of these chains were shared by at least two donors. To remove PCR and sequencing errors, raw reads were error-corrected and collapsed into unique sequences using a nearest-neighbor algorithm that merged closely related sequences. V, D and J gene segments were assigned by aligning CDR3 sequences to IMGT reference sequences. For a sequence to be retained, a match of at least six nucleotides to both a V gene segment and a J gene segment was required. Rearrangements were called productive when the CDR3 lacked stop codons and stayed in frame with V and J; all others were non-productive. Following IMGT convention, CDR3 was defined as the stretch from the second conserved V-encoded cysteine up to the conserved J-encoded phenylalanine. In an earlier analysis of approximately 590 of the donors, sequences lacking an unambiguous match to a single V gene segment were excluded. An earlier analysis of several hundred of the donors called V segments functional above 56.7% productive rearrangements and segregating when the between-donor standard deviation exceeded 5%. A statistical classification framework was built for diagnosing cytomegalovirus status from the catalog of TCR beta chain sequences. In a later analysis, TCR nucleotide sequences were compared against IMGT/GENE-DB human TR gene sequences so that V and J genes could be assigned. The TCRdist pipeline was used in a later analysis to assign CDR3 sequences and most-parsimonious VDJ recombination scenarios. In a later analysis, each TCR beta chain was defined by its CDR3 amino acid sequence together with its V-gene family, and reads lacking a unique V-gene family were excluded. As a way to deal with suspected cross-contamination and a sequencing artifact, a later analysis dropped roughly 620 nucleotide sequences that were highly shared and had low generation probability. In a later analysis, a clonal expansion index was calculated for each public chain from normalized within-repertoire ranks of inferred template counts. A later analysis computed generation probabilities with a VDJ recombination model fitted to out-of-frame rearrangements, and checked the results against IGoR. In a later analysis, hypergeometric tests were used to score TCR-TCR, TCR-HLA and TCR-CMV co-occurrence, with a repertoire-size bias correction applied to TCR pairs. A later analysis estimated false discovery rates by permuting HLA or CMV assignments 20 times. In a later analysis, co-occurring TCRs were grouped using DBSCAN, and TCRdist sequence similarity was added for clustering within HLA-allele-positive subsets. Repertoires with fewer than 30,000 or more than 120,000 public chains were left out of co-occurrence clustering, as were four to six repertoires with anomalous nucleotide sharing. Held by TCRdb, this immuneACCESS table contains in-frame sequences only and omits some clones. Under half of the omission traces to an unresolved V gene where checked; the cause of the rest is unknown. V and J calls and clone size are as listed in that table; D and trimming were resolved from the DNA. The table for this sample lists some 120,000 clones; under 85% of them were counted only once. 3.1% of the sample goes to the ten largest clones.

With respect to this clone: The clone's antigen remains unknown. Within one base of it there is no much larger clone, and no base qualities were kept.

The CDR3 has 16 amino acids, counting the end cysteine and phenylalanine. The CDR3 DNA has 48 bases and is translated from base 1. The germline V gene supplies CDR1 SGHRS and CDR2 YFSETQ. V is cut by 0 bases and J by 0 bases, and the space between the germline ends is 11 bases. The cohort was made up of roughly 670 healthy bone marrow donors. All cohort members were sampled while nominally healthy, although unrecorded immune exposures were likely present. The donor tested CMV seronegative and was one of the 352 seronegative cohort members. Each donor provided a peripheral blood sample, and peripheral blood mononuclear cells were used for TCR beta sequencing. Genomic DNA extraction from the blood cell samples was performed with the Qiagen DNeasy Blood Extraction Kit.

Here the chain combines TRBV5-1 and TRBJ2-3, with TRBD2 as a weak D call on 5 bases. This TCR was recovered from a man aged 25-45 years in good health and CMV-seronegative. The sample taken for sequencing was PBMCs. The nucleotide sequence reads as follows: TGCGCCAGCAGCTTGGGGACTGATTTTAGCACAGATACGCAGTATTTT. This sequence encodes CASSLGTDFSTDTQYF.